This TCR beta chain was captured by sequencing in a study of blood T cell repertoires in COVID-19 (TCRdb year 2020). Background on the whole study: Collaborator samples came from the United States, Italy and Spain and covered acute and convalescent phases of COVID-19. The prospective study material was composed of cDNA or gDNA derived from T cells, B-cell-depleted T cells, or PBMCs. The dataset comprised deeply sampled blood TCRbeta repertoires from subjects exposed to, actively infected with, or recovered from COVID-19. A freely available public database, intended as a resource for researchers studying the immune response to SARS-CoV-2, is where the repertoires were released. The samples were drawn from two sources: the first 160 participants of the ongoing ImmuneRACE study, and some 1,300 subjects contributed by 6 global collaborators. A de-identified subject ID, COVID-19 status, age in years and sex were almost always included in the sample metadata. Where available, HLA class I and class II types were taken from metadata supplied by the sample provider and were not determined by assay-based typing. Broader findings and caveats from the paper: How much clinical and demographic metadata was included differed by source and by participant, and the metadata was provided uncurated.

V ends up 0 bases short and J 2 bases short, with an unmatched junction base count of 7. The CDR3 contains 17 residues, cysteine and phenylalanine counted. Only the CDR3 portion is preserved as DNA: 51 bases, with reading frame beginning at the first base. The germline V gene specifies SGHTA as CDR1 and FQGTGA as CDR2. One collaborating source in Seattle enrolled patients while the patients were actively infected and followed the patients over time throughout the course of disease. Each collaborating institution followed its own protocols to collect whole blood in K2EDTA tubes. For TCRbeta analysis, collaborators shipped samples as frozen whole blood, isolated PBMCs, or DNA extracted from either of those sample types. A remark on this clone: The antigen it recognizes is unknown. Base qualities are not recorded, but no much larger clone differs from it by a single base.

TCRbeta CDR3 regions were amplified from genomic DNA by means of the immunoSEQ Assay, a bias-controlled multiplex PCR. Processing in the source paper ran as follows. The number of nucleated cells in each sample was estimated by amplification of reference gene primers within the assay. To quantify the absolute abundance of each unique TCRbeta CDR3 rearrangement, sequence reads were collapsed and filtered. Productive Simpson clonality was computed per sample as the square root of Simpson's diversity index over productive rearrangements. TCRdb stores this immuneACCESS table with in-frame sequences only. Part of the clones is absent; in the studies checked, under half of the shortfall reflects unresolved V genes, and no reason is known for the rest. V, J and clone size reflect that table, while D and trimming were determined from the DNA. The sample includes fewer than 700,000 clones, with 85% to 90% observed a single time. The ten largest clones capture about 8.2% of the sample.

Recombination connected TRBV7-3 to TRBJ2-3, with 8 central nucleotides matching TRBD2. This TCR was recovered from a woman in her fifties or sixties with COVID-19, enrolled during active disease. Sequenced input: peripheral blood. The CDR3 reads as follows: CASSLTGSGGPTDTQYF. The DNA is TGTGCCAGCAGCTTAACGGGGAGCGGGGGTCCCACAGATACGCAGTATTTT.